This TCR beta chain stems from a study of vaccination and CD4 T cells after COVID-19. On this clonotype: The target antigen is unknown.

Sequencing of DNA taken from cultured CD4+ T cells relied on the Oncomine TCR Beta short-read assay. Via MiXCR, TCRdb re-called the PCR reads, giving one row per CDR3 protein. The data show around 26,000 distinct CDR3 sequences, roughly 40% seen once. In germline, CDR1 is DFQATT, CDR2 SNEGSKA (reference sequence). This CDR3 contains 15 residues. Unmatched junction bases numbered 7, after V lost 3 bases and J lost 6 bases. Regarding treatment: roughly nine-day PBMC culture with coronavirus spike peptide pools or control peptides (ViraFEST assay). PBMCs, plated at around 1.9 million per well, were grown in the presence of around 10 IU/ml IL-2 and around 10 ug/ml peptide pools.

The origin of this receptor is a human donor who had recovered from COVID-19. The J gene is TRBJ1-5, the V gene TRBV20-1; 11 nucleotides line up with TRBD1. The sequenced material came from CD4+ T cells from blood, cultured in vitro. The DNA of the CDR3 is TGCAGTGCTAGTGTACGGACAGGGGGCGGTCAGCCCCAGCATTTT. Encoded protein: CSASVRTGGGQPQHF.